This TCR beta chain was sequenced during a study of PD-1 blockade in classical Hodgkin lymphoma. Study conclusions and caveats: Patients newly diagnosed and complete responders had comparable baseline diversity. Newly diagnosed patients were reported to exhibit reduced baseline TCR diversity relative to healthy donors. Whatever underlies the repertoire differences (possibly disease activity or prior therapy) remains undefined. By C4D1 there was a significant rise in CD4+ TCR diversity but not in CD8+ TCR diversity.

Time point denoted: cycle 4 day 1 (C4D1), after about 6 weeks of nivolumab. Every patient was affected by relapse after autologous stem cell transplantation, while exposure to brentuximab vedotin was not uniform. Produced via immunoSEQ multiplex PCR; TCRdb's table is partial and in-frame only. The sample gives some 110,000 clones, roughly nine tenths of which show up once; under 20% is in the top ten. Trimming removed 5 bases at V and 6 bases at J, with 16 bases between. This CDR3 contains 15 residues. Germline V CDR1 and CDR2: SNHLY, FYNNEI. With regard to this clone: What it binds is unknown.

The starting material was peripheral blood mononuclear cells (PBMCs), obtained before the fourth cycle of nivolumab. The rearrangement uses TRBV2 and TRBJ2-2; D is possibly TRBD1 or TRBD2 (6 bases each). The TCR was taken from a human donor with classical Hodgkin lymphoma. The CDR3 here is CASSIKQGLAGELFF. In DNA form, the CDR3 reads TGTGCCAGCAGTATTAAACAGGGACTTGCCGGGGAGCTGTTTTTT.